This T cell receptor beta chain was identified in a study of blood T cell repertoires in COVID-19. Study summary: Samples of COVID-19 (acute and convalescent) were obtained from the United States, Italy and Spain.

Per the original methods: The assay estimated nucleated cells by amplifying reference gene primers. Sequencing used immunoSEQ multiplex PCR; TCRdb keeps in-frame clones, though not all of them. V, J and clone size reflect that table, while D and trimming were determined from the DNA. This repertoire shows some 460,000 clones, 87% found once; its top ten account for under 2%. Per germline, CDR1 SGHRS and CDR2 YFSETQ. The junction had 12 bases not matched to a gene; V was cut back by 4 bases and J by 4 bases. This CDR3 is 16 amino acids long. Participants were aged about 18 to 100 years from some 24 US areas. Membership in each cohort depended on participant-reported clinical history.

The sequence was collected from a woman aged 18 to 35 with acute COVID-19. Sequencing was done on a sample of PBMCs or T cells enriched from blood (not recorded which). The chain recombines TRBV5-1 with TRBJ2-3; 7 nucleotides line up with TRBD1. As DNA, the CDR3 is TGCGCCAGCAGCCTTACTGGACAGGCACTCGCAGATACGCAGTATTTT. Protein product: CASSLTGQALADTQYF.